These 32 T cell receptor beta chains share one sample of origin, sequenced in a study of blood T cell repertoires in COVID-19. Method: immunoSEQ multiplex PCR; TCRdb's copy keeps in-frame clones and lacks some. The sample carries approximately 120,000 clones, over 75% recorded once. The sequencing sample was made of peripheral blood. All receptors derive from a woman aged 80 or over with acute or convalescent COVID-19.

The V and J genes are TRBV6-1 and TRBJ1-3; the D is unclear. CDR3 size: 15 residues. Looked up from germline, CDR1 is MNHNS and CDR2 is SASEGT. The germline V and J ends were trimmed by 2 bases and 0 bases, with 8 bases remaining between them. Written as DNA, the CDR3 is TGTGCCAGCAGTGAACATATAGACTCTGGAAACACCATATATTTT. Its translation: CASSEHIDSGNTIYF.

In this sample, this clone turned up once. The genes are TRBV9 and TRBJ1-3; perhaps TRBD1 as D (5 bases). V was trimmed by 5 bases and J by 11 bases, leaving 26 bases between them. Germline CDR1 and CDR2: SGDLS and YYNGEE. This CDR3 comprises 16 residues. CDR3 protein: CASSATVQNSASAIYF. CDR3 sequence (DNA): TGTGCCAGCAGTGCGACAGTCCAGAACTCCGCTAGCGCCATATATTTT. The whole variable domain, remainder taken from reference TRBV9 and TRBJ1-3, is DSGVTQTPKHLITATGQRVTLRCSPRSGDLSVYWYQQSLDQGLQFLIQYYNGEERAKGNILERFSAQQFPDLHSELNLSSLELGDSALYFCASSATVQNSASAIYFGEGSWLTVV.

The chain has TRBV28 and TRBJ2-7; TRBD1 matches at 8 bases. V lost 5 bases to trimming and J lost 3 bases; unmatched junction nucleotides: 3. CDR3 length: 13 amino acids. The germline V gene has CDR1 MDHEN and CDR2 SYDVKM. As DNA, the CDR3 is TGTGCCAGCAGTCGGGGACAGGACTACGAGCAGTACGTC. Translating gives CASSRGQDYEQYV.

This chain uses TRBV19 with TRBJ2-2; 8 nucleotides line up with TRBD2. CDR1 and CDR2 (germline): LNHDA, SQIVND (reference sequence). This CDR3 comprises 16 residues. Trimming took 6 bases from V and 0 from J; bases not matched to a gene: 6. Here the CDR3 reads CASRPPGLANTGELFF. The CDR3, as DNA: TGTGCCAGTAGGCCGCCGGGACTAGCGAACACCGGGGAGCTGTTTTTT.

The gene calls are TRBV2 and TRBJ1-5, with a tentative D call TRBD1 (6 bases). CDR3 length: 13 residues. The V end was cut by 6 bases, the J end by 4 bases, with 10 bases between. Per germline, CDR1 SNHLY and CDR2 FYNNEI. The CDR3: CASRGQFNQPQHF. The CDR3 DNA reads as TGTGCCAGCAGAGGACAGTTTAATCAGCCCCAGCATTTT.

CDR3 sequence (DNA): TGTGCCAGCAGCGTAGGTATGGGGCGAGTCACTGAAGCTTTCTTT. This encodes CASSVGMGRVTEAFF. This chain joins TRBV9 and TRBJ1-1; weak D call: TRBD1 (5 bases). This CDR3 region has 15 residues. CDR1 SGDLS and CDR2 YYNGEE come from the germline V gene. The V end was cut by 0 bases, the J end by 4 bases, with 13 bases between.

This clone was counted between two and nine times. CDR3 loop: CASSLGLAGGTDTQYF. The DNA for the CDR3 is TGTGCCAGCAGCTTAGGACTAGCGGGGGGTACAGATACGCAGTATTTT. The chain uses TRBV7-3 and TRBJ2-3, with TRBD2 matching 14 bases. This CDR3 is built from 16 residues. CDR1 is SGHTA, CDR2 FQGTGA, per germline. V gave up 2 bases and J gave up 3 bases; unmatched junction bases: 1.

This chain joins TRBV6-2 or TRBV6-3 and TRBJ2-2; 9 bases align to TRBD1. Trimming cost V 5 bases and J 7 bases; bases outside gene matches: 8. CDR3 length: 15 amino acids. Germline assignment: CDR1 MNHEY and CDR2 SVGEGT. This chain's CDR3 is CASSDYRGQGGELFF. CDR3 coding DNA: TGTGCCAGCAGTGATTACAGGGGGCAAGGCGGGGAGCTGTTTTTT.

This clone was counted between two and nine times. The chain recombines TRBV19 with TRBJ1-5; D uncertain. CDR3 length: 15 residues. Trimming pared 9 bases from V and 2 bases from J, leaving 17 bases between. Germline V lookup: CDR1 LNHDA, CDR2 SQIVND (reference sequence). The CDR3 nucleotides read TGTGCCAGCGCCGATACAGATTTCCGCAATCAGCCCCAGCATTTT. Its protein product is CASADTDFRNQPQHF.

This clone showed up just a few times. The V and J genes are TRBV10-3 and TRBJ1-1; the match to TRBD1 covers 10 bases. The CDR3 is 15 residues long. Germline CDR1 and CDR2: ENHRY and SYGVKD. The ends lost 4 bases at V and 3 bases at J; junction bases unmatched: 5. The CDR3 region is CAISGTGGAYTEAFF. The CDR3 DNA is TGTGCCATCAGTGGGACAGGGGGAGCATACACTGAAGCTTTCTTT.

The chain links TRBV7-2 to TRBJ2-3; 7 bases are a match to TRBD1. The V gene end was trimmed by 5 bases and the J gene end by 6 bases; junction bases not matched to a gene: 11. CDR3 size: 15 residues. CDR1 is SGHTA, CDR2 FQGNSA, per germline. CDR3 protein: CASSPRRTGSDTQYF. CDR3 nucleotides: TGTGCCAGCAGCCCTAGGAGGACAGGTTCGGATACGCAGTATTTT.

The rearrangement links TRBV2 to TRBJ1-2; maybe TRBD1 (5 bases). Germline assignment: CDR1 SNHLY and CDR2 FYNNEI. The CDR3 spans 13 residues. V was clipped by 4 bases and J by 1 base, with 7 bases between them. The CDR3 DNA follows: TGTGCCAGCAGTGCGACAGATAACTATGGCTACACCTTC. Amino acid sequence: CASSATDNYGYTF. The full variable domain, with the rest looked up from reference TRBV2 and TRBJ1-2, is EPEVTQTPSHQVTQMGQEVILRCVPISNHLYFYWYRQILGQKVEFLVSFYNNEISEKSEIFDDQFSVERPDGSNFTLKIRSTKLEDSAMYFCASSATDNYGYTFGSGTRLTVV.

The rearrangement uses TRBV6-6 and TRBJ2-3; D possibly corresponds to TRBD1 (5 bases). Germline CDR1 is MNHNY and CDR2 is SVGAGI (reference sequence). Trimming removed 6 bases at V and 3 bases at J, with 13 bases between. The CDR3 consists of 14 residues. CDR3 sequence: CASSIDRSTDTQYF. Here the CDR3 DNA reads TGTGCCAGCAGCATCGACAGATCTACAGATACGCAGTATTTT.

A single count supports this clone. The chain combines TRBV5-1 with TRBJ1-1, with D tentatively TRBD1 (6 bases). CDR3 length: 16 residues. The V end was cut by 4 bases, the J end by 0 bases, with 16 bases between. Germline V lookup: CDR1 SGHRS, CDR2 YFSETQ. CDR3 nucleotides: TGCGCCAGCAGCGAGATAACAGGGTTGTTGAACACTGAAGCTTTCTTT. Protein product: CASSEITGLLNTEAFF.

The sample holds one count of this clone. The chain employs TRBV9 and TRBJ1-3; D not resolved. From germline, CDR1 is SGDLS and CDR2 YYNGEE. The CDR3 consists of 15 residues. V was clipped by 3 bases and J by 0 bases, with 10 bases between them. DNA of the CDR3: TGTGCCAGCAGCGAGGGAGCCTTCTCTGGAAACACCATATATTTT. Its protein product is CASSEGAFSGNTIYF.

The chain combines TRBV7-8 with TRBJ1-5; possible D gene TRBD1, 6 bases. CDR3 length: 15 amino acids. Trimming left V 4 bases short and J 7 bases short, with 17 bases between. Germline V lookup: CDR1 SGHVS, CDR2 FQNEAQ. CDR3 in amino acids: CASSSVQGAHQPQHF. The CDR3 bases are TGTGCCAGCAGCTCCGTACAGGGTGCGCACCAGCCCCAGCATTTT.

The V call is TRBV4-1, the J call TRBJ2-3, with 8 bases matching TRBD1. Losses at the gene ends were 6 bases for V and 3 bases for J; bases not matched to a gene: 14. Germline assignment: CDR1 MGHRA and CDR2 YSYEKL. The length of the CDR3 is 17 residues. The CDR3 loop is CASRLILTGARTDTQYF. The CDR3 DNA reads as TGCGCCAGCAGACTAATCCTGACAGGGGCAAGGACAGATACGCAGTATTTT.

The chain couples TRBV7-2 to TRBJ2-3; TRBD1 matches 9 bases. Germline CDR1 and CDR2: SGHTA and FQGNSA. The CDR3 is made up of 14 amino acids. V lost 6 bases, J lost 1 base, and 2 bases stayed unmatched. This CDR3 reads CASRRTGGTDTQYF. The CDR3 region has the DNA TGTGCCAGCAGACGGACAGGGGGCACAGATACGCAGTATTTT.

The J gene is TRBJ1-6, the V gene TRBV5-1, with 8 bases that match TRBD1. Germline CDR1 is SGHRS and CDR2 is YFSETQ. V lost 2 bases to trimming and J lost 8 bases; unmatched junction nucleotides: 3. The CDR3 sequence is 14 residues long. CDR3 sequence: CASSFGQGYSPLHF. Here the CDR3 DNA reads TGCGCCAGCAGCTTTGGACAGGGATATTCACCCCTCCACTTT.

The count of this clone is one. The CDR3 DNA sequence: TGTGCCAGTAGTATCCCTCCTCAGCCCCAGCATTTT. Translating it yields CASSIPPQPQHF. The V gene is TRBV19, the J gene TRBJ1-5; D is uncertain. Germline values: CDR1 LNHDA, CDR2 SQIVND (reference sequence). Trimming cost V 3 bases and J 6 bases, with 6 bases left between them. CDR3 length: 12 residues.

This clone was counted only a few times. The chain carries TRBV19 and TRBJ1-6, with 9 bases lining up with TRBD1. Trimming removed 4 bases from V and 10 bases from J; junction bases left unmatched: 11. This CDR3 comprises 16 residues. Germline V gene sequence: CDR1 LNHDA, CDR2 SQIVND (reference sequence). The CDR3 DNA reads as TGTGCCAGTAGTACTCCCGGACAGGGGTCTTCATCACCCCTCCACTTT. It translates to CASSTPGQGSSSPLHF. Supplemented by reference TRBV19 and TRBJ1-6, the full variable domain reads DGGITQSPKYLFRKEGQNVTLSCEQNLNHDAMYWYRQDPGQGLRLIYYSQIVNDFQKGDIAEGYSVSREKKESFPLTVTSAQKNPTAFYLCASSTPGQGSSSPLHFGNGTRLTVT.

The CDR3 region has the DNA TGTGCCAGCAGCAGCGGAGCGGCGGCGGGAGAGACCCAGTACTTC. Its protein is CASSSGAAAGETQYF. The chain is built from TRBV9 and TRBJ2-5, with a possible D match to TRBD2 (5 bases). This CDR3 has 15 residues. Between the trimmed V and J ends, which lost 4 bases and 4 bases, there was a span of 17 bases. The germline CDR1 and CDR2 sequences are SGDLS and YYNGEE. The complete variable domain, with remaining parts taken from reference TRBV9 and TRBJ2-5, reads DSGVTQTPKHLITATGQRVTLRCSPRSGDLSVYWYQQSLDQGLQFLIQYYNGEERAKGNILERFSAQQFPDLHSELNLSSLELGDSALYFCASSSGAAAGETQYFGPGTRLLVL.

This chain links TRBV7-9 with TRBJ1-2, with D possibly TRBD1 on 6 matching bases. Trimming cost V 3 bases and J 3 bases, with 17 bases left between them. This CDR3 comprises 16 residues. Germline V gene lookup returns CDR1 SEHNR and CDR2 FQNEAQ (reference sequence). CDR3 in amino acids: CASSFPGVRGDYGYTF. DNA for the CDR3: TGTGCCAGCAGCTTCCCGGGCGTCAGGGGCGACTATGGCTACACCTTC.

The chain couples TRBV14 to TRBJ1-4; the match to TRBD1 covers 11 bases. There are 17 residues in the CDR3. Germline CDR1 and CDR2: SGHDN and FVKESK. V lost 0 bases to trimming and J lost 7 bases; unmatched junction nucleotides: 7. The CDR3 spells CASSQDRRGQGVEKLFF. CDR3 bases: TGTGCCAGCAGCCAAGATCGTAGGGGACAGGGGGTTGAAAAACTGTTTTTT.

The V and J genes are TRBV29-1 and TRBJ2-2; possibly TRBD2 for D (5 bases). CDR1 and CDR2 (germline): SQVTM, ANQGSEA. With 7 bases removed from V and 5 bases from J, the gap between germline ends came to 17 bases. The CDR3 totals 14 residues. The CDR3: CSGRVGSLTGELFF. The CDR3 region has the DNA TGCAGCGGGCGGGTAGGGTCTTTAACCGGGGAGCTGTTTTTT.

The V and J genes are TRBV5-1 and TRBJ1-2; possible D gene TRBD1, 6 bases. Trimming stripped 1 base from V and 6 bases from J, with 10 bases between. The germline gives CDR1 SGHRS, CDR2 YFSETQ. The CDR3 is made up of 13 amino acids. The CDR3 sequence is CASSLLAGDGYTF. The CDR3 nucleotides are TGCGCCAGCAGCTTGCTGGCAGGGGATGGCTACACCTTC.

The gene calls are TRBV2 and TRBJ1-2, with D uncertain. The CDR3 is 13 residues long. The V end lost 6 bases, the J end lost 7 bases, and 15 bases lay between the germline ends. CDR1 and CDR2 (germline): SNHLY, FYNNEI. CDR3 coding DNA: TGTGCCAGCAGGGCTTATGAATCGGGTGGCTACACCTTC. This gives the protein CASRAYESGGYTF.

The chain links TRBV10-3 to TRBJ2-7; 7 nucleotides match TRBD2. CDR1 is ENHRY, CDR2 SYGVKD, per germline. The CDR3 consists of 14 residues. After removal of 5 bases from V and 2 bases from J, the junction contained 6 bases not matched to a gene. CDR3 sequence (DNA): TGTGCCATCAGTTCCGGGACTACTACCTACGAGCAGTACGTC. Encoded protein: CAISSGTTTYEQYV.

The genes are TRBV9 and TRBJ2-3; the D gene is possibly TRBD2 (7 bases). Germline CDR1 reads SGDLS; CDR2 reads YYNGEE. Trimming removed 2 bases from V and 1 base from J, with 14 bases in between. The CDR3 is made up of 16 amino acids. CDR3 sequence: CASSVGGGLGTDTQYF. The CDR3 nucleotides are TGTGCCAGCAGCGTGGGCGGGGGCCTGGGCACAGATACGCAGTATTTT.

The chain carries TRBV7-2 and TRBJ2-1, with 13 positions matching TRBD2. Trimming cost V 5 bases and J 7 bases; bases outside gene matches: 8. The CDR3 is 16 residues long. Germline CDR1 is SGHTA and CDR2 is FQGNSA. Written as DNA, the CDR3 is TGTGCCAGCAGCGTACCGACTAGCGGGGGGTGGAATGAGCAGTTCTTC. This gives the protein CASSVPTSGGWNEQFF.

V gene TRBV21-1 combines with J gene TRBJ1-1; no DNA check was done on the table's D call, TRBD1. TRBV21-1 is annotated as a pseudogene. CDR3 length: 22 residues. The CDR3: CASSKGGIPGQGPSHGNTEAFF. For the CDR3, the DNA is TGTGCCAGCAGCAAAGGAGGGATACCGGGACAGGGTCCTTCTCATGGGAACACTGAAGCTTTCTTT.

This clone was counted only a few times. The chain joins TRBV2 to TRBJ1-1; D not certain. The CDR3 consists of 13 residues. The V end was cut by 8 bases, the J end by 5 bases, with 15 bases between. CDR1 is SNHLY, CDR2 FYNNEI, per germline. The CDR3 region has the DNA TGTGCCAGCTCCACCGGCGCGGGTACTGAAGCTTTCTTT. Amino acid sequence: CASSTGAGTEAFF.